These 18 T cell receptor beta chains were sequenced from one sample in a study of neurological immune-mediated disorders. Each CDR3 protein is one row after TCRdb ran MiXCR on the 5' RACE reads. The table includes over 35,000 distinct CDR3 sequences, over 2% detected once. Material for sequencing was PBMCs. Receptors were obtained from a man aged 50-60 years with multiple sclerosis.

This clonotype was seen many times. This chain links TRBV12-3 or TRBV12-4 with TRBJ2-2, with a possible D match to TRBD2 (7 bases). V lost 5 bases, J lost 3 bases, and 13 bases lay in between. This CDR3 spans 15 amino acids. The CDR3 here is CASSPRGGDTGELFF. Here the CDR3 DNA reads TGTGCCAGCAGTCCGAGGGGGGGGGACACCGGGGAGCTGTTTTTT.

This clonotype was recorded many times. This chain joins TRBV27 and TRBJ2-3, with no clear D. The CDR3 runs 13 residues. Germline CDR1 MNHEY, CDR2 SMNVEV (reference sequence). The V end lost 2 bases, the J end lost 2 bases, and 5 bases lay between the germline ends. Here the CDR3 DNA reads TGTGCCAGCAGTTTACTCACCACAGATACGCAGTATTTT. Its translation is CASSLLTTDTQYF.

V usage is TRBV6-2 or TRBV6-3 and J usage is TRBJ1-5, with D possibly being TRBD1 (6 bases). From germline, CDR1 is MNHEY and CDR2 SVGEGT. This CDR3 comprises 14 residues. The V and J ends lost 3 bases and 3 bases respectively, with 9 bases between them. The CDR3 here is CASSYWTANQPQHF. CDR3 in DNA: TGTGCCAGCAGTTATTGGACAGCCAATCAGCCCCAGCATTTT.

This clonotype was counted ten times or more. V usage is TRBV5-1 and J usage is TRBJ2-7; tentatively, D is TRBD1 (5 bases). This CDR3 region has 15 residues. The V end lost 7 bases, the J end lost 0 bases, and 17 bases lay between the germline ends. Germline V gene sequence: CDR1 SGHRS, CDR2 YFSETQ. The CDR3 region has the DNA TGCGCCAGCCGCGAAGGACACCAGGACTCCTACGAGCAGTACTTC. The encoded protein is CASREGHQDSYEQYF. Using reference TRBV5-1 and TRBJ2-7 for the parts outside the CDR3, the full variable domain is KAGVTQTPRYLIKTRGQQVTLSCSPISGHRSVSWYQQTPGQGLQFLFEYFSETQRNKGNFPGRFSGRQFSNSRSEMNVSTLELGDSALYLCASREGHQDSYEQYFGPGTRLTVT.

This clonotype was recorded many times. The chain is built from TRBV4-3 and TRBJ1-1; TRBD1 might be the D (5 bases). The germline V gene has CDR1 LGHNA and CDR2 YSLEER. The V end lost 4 bases, the J end lost 0 bases, and 15 bases lay between the germline ends. The CDR3 has 16 residues. The CDR3 DNA follows: TGCGCCAGCAGCCCGCGATCGGGGGGGATGAACACTGAAGCTTTCTTT. Protein: CASSPRSGGMNTEAFF.

This clonotype was seen ten or more times. The rearrangement joins TRBV29-1 to TRBJ2-5, with D maybe TRBD2 (6 bases). CDR1 and CDR2 (germline): SQVTM, ANQGSEA. Deletions cut 6 bases from V and 2 bases from J, with 19 bases between. This CDR3 is 15 amino acids long. CDR3 sequence reads: CSVEKNSGIQETQYF. The CDR3 DNA is TGCAGCGTCGAGAAAAATAGCGGTATACAAGAGACCCAGTACTTC.

This clonotype was counted many times. The chain recombines TRBV4-1 with TRBJ2-3, with D perhaps matching TRBD2 (6 bases). There are 16 residues in the CDR3. Germline lookup yields CDR1 MGHRA and CDR2 YSYEKL. Trimming cost V 4 bases and J 2 bases, with 16 bases left between them. CDR3 residues: CASSLNPGENTDTQYF. The CDR3 bases are TGCGCCAGCAGCCTTAACCCGGGGGAAAACACAGATACGCAGTATTTT.

Notes on this clonotype: This may come from a read error, since a much larger clone is one base off. V is TRBV5-1 and J is TRBJ2-7; D not resolved. The CDR3 covers 12 residues. Germline CDR1 SGHRS, CDR2 YFSETQ. V was clipped by 2 bases and J by 6 bases, with 9 bases between them. Here the CDR3 reads CASSLKGPEQYF. DNA of the CDR3: TGCGCCAGCAGCTTAAAAGGGCCCGAGCAGTACTTC.

This clonotype has ten or more counts. The rearrangement joins TRBV10-2 to TRBJ1-1; the D gene is possibly TRBD1 (5 bases). Trimming left V 4 bases short and J 5 bases short, with 20 bases between. The length of the CDR3 is 16 residues. CDR1 is WSHSY and CDR2 is SAAADI in the germline V gene. CDR3 amino acids: CASSGSWRGWRTEAFF. In DNA form, the CDR3 reads TGCGCCAGCAGTGGGTCGTGGAGGGGATGGAGAACTGAAGCTTTCTTT.

This clonotype has a count of ten or more. The gene calls are TRBV6-6 and TRBJ2-7, with 8 bases fitting TRBD1. Trimming removed 3 bases from V and 4 bases from J; junction bases left unmatched: 8. CDR1 MNHNY and CDR2 SVGAGI come from the germline V gene (reference sequence). The CDR3 has 15 residues. CDR3 bases: TGTGCCAGCAGTTATATCGGGACAGGTCTTTACGAGCAGTACTTC. This sequence encodes CASSYIGTGLYEQYF.

In this sample, this clonotype turned up many times. The gene calls are TRBV20-1 and TRBJ2-2; no definite D call. V was cut by 6 bases and J by 11 bases, with 13 bases left in between. Germline-derived CDR1 and CDR2 are DFQATT and SNEGSKA (reference sequence). This CDR3 is built from 11 residues. CDR3 nucleotide sequence: TGCAGTGCCCCCATGATAGGAGAGCTGTTTTTT. Its protein is CSAPMIGELFF.

CDR3 DNA sequence: TGCGCCAGCAGCCCTAGAGGGACAGGGTCTGGAAACACCATATATTTT. The encoded protein is CASSPRGTGSGNTIYF. The V gene is TRBV5-1, the J gene TRBJ1-3, with 9 nucleotides matching TRBD1. The V segment lost 4 bases and the J segment 1 base; nucleotides outside the gene matches: 6. The CDR3 has 16 amino acids. Germline values: CDR1 SGHRS, CDR2 YFSETQ.

This clonotype came up many times. V usage is TRBV2 and J usage is TRBJ1-5, with 12 bases that match TRBD1. The CDR3 consists of 16 residues. Germline lookup yields CDR1 SNHLY and CDR2 FYNNEI. Losses at the gene ends were 4 bases for V and 6 bases for J; bases not matched to a gene: 7. The CDR3 is CASSGPGTGGSQPQHF. CDR3 nucleotides: TGTGCCAGCAGTGGACCCGGGACAGGGGGCTCTCAGCCCCAGCATTTT.

This clonotype was seen repeatedly, ten times or more. V and J are TRBV7-2 and TRBJ1-2; no clear D gene. This CDR3 spans 12 amino acids. CDR1 is SGHTA and CDR2 is FQGNSA in the germline V gene. V lost 1 base to trimming and J lost 9 bases, with 9 bases between them. CDR3 sequence reads: CASSLGPRSYTF. The CDR3 DNA sequence: TGTGCCAGCAGCTTAGGCCCCAGAAGCTACACCTTC.

This clonotype has ten or more counts. The DNA of the CDR3 is TGTGCCAGCAGCACGGGACAGGAAAACTCCTACGAGCAGTACTTC. Protein: CASSTGQENSYEQYF. This chain joins TRBV6-6 and TRBJ2-7, with TRBD1 matching over 8 bases. Unmatched junction bases numbered 7, after V lost 6 bases and J lost 0 bases. The CDR3 has 15 amino acids. Germline-derived CDR1 and CDR2 are MNHNY and SVGAGI (reference sequence).

There are many counts of this clonotype. The V and J genes are TRBV7-2 and TRBJ2-5, with TRBD1 identical over 7 bases. The length of the CDR3 is 17 residues. V trimming: 1 base; J trimming: 0 bases; junction bases outside the gene matches: 8. From germline, CDR1 is SGHTA and CDR2 FQGNSA. This CDR3 reads CASSLGGQGVYQETQYF. The CDR3 DNA follows: TGTGCCAGCAGCTTAGGAGGGCAGGGGGTCTACCAAGAGACCCAGTACTTC.

This clonotype has ten or more counts. This chain connects TRBV27 to TRBJ2-6, with a weak D call TRBD2 (6 bases). With 6 bases removed from V and 0 bases from J, the gap between germline ends came to 12 bases. Per germline, CDR1 MNHEY and CDR2 SMNVEV (reference sequence). The CDR3 sequence is 16 residues long. CDR3 protein: CASRRDFSSGANVLTF. In DNA, the CDR3 is TGTGCCAGCAGAAGGGACTTCAGCTCTGGGGCCAACGTCCTGACTTTC.

At least ten counts were recorded for this clonotype. The genes are TRBV5-1 and TRBJ2-3, with D perhaps TRBD2 (6 bases). There are 13 residues in the CDR3. V was trimmed by 4 bases and J by 5 bases, leaving 11 bases between them. The germline V gene has CDR1 SGHRS and CDR2 YFSETQ. The CDR3 DNA sequence: TGCGCCAGCAGCGCCAGGAGGGTAGATACGCAGTATTTT. Residues: CASSARRVDTQYF.